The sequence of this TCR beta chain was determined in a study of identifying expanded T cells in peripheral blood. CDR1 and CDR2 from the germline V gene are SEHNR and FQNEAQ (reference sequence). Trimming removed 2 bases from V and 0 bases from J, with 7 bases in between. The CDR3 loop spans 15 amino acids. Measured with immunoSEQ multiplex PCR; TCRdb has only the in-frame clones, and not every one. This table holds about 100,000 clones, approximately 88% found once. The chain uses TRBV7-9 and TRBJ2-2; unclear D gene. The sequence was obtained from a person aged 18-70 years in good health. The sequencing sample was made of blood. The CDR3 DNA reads TGTGCCAGCAGCTTATCCGACCCGAACACCGGGGAGCTGTTTTTT. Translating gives CASSLSDPNTGELFF. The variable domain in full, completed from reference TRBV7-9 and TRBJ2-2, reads DTGVSQNPRHKITKRGQNVTFRCDPISEHNRLYWYRQTLGQGPEFLTYFQNEAQLEKSRLLSDRFSAERPKGSFSTLEIQRTEQGDSAMYLCASSLSDPNTGELFFGEGSRLTVL.